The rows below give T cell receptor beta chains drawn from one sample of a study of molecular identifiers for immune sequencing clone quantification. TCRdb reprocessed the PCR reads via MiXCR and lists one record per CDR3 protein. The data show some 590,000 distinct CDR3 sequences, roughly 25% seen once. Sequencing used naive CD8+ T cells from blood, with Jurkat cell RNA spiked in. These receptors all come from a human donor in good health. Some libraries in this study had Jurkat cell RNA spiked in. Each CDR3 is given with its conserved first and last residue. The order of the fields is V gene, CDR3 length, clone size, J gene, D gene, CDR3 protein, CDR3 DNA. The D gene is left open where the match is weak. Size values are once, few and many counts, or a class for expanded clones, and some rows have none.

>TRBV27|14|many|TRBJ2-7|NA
CASSLRLGGNEQYF
TGTGCCAGCAGTTTACGCCTGGGGGGAAACGAGCAGTACTTC
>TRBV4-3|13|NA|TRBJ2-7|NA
CASSQGVGYEQYF
TGCGCCAGCAGCCAGGGTGTCGGGTACGAGCAGTACTTC
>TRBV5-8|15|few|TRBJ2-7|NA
CASSLGPLTAWEQYF
TGTGCCAGCAGCTTGGGTCCCCTTACCGCGTGGGAGCAGTACTTC
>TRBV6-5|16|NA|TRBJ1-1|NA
CASGIPGAPRGAEAFF
TGTGCCAGCGGTATACCTGGGGCTCCCCGGGGTGCTGAAGCTTTCTTT
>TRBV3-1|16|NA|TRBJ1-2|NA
CASSQTERRRSYGYTF
TGTGCCAGCAGCCAGACGGAAAGGCGGCGGTCCTATGGCTACACCTTC
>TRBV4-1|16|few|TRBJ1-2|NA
CASSPEVSGIPGGYTF
TGCGCCAGCAGCCCGGAGGTCTCAGGCATACCAGGAGGCTACACCTTC
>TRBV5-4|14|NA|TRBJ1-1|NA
CASSFGHSNTEAFF
TGTGCCAGCAGCTTCGGACACTCGAACACTGAAGCTTTCTTT
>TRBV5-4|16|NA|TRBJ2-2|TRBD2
CASSFQGGRVAGELFF
TGTGCCAGCAGCTTCCAGGGCGGGAGGGTCGCCGGGGAGCTGTTTTTT
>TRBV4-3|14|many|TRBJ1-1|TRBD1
CASSQGRGPTEAFF
TGCGCCAGCAGCCAAGGAAGGGGGCCAACTGAAGCTTTCTTT
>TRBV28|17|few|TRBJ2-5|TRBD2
CASSSSWAAGGQEPQYF
TGTGCCAGCTCCTCCTCCTGGGCGGCGGGGGGGCAAGAGCCCCAGTACTTC
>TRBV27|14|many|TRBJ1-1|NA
CASSLSAGSTEAFF
TGTGCCAGCAGTTTATCGGCAGGGAGCACTGAAGCTTTCTTT
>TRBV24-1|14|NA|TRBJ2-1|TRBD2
CATSTSGGLNEQFF
TGTGCCACCAGTACTAGCGGGGGGCTCAATGAGCAGTTCTTC
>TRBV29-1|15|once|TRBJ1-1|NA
CSVEDRGGGFNEAFF
TGCAGCGTTGAAGATCGGGGAGGGGGGTTCAATGAAGCTTTCTTT
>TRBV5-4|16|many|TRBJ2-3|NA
CASSLDAVLGTDTQYF
TGTGCCAGCAGCTTGGATGCGGTCTTGGGGACAGATACGCAGTATTTT
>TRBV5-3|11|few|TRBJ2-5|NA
CASSLSATQYF
TGTGCCAGCAGCTTGTCTGCGACCCAGTACTTC
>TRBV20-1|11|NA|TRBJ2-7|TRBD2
CSGSSGYEQYF
TGCAGTGGTTCTAGCGGGTACGAGCAGTACTTC
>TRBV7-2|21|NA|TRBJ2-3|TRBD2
CASRPRTSGSWGVFGTDTQYF
TGTGCCAGCCGCCCACGGACTAGCGGGAGTTGGGGAGTCTTTGGAACAGATACGCAGTATTTT
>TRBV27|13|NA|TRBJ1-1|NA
CASGTTANTEAFF
TGTGCCAGCGGTACCACGGCGAACACTGAAGCTTTCTTT
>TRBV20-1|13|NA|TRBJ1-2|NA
CSARDRSNYGYTF
TGCAGTGCTAGGGACCGATCTAACTATGGCTACACCTTC
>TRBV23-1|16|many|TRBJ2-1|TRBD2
CAGPIRTSGGRNEQFF
TGCGCCGGCCCCATCCGGACTAGCGGGGGGAGGAATGAGCAGTTCTTC
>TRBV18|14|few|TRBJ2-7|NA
CASSPERLYYEQYF
TGTGCCAGCTCACCCGAGAGGTTATACTACGAGCAGTACTTC
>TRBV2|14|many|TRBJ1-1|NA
CASSVWQLNTEAFF
TGTGCCAGCAGTGTATGGCAGTTGAACACTGAAGCTTTCTTT
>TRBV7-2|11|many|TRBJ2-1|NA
CASSLADEQFF
TGTGCCAGCAGCTTAGCTGATGAGCAGTTCTTC
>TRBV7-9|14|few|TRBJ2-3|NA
CASSLALITDTQYF
TGTGCCAGCAGCTTAGCGCTTATCACAGATACGCAGTATTTT
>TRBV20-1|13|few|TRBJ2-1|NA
CSARDQGGFEQFF
TGCAGTGCTAGAGATCAAGGGGGGTTTGAGCAGTTCTTC
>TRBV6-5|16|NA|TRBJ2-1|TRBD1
CASSYSTGRTYNEQFF
TGTGCCAGCAGTTACTCGACAGGGAGAACCTACAATGAGCAGTTCTTC
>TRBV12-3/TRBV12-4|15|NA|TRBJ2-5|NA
CASSLSDSLSETQYF
TGTGCCAGCAGTTTGAGTGACTCCCTTTCAGAGACCCAGTACTTC
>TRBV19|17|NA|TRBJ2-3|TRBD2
CASSIPLSGSGGPETCF
TGTGCCAGTAGTATTCCCCTCTCGGGCAGCGGGGGGCCGGAAACGTGTTTT
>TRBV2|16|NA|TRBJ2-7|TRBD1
CASSLSEDRGIYEQYF
TGTGCCAGCAGTCTTTCCGAGGACAGGGGTATTTACGAGCAGTACTTC
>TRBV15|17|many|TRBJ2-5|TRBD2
CATSRDLPSGSLETQYF
TGTGCCACCAGCAGAGATCTCCCTAGCGGGAGTTTAGAGACCCAGTACTTC
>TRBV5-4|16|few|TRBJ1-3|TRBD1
CASSRPGQGAGNTIYF
TGTGCCAGCAGTCGCCCGGGACAGGGGGCTGGAAACACCATATATTTT
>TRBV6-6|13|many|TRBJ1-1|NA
CASTEDINTEAFF
TGTGCCAGCACCGAGGACATTAACACTGAAGCTTTCTTT
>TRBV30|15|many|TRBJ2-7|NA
CAWSAITGGRYEQYF
TGTGCCTGGAGCGCTATTACCGGGGGTCGCTACGAGCAGTACTTC
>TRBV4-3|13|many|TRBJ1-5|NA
CASSQVAFQPQHF
TGCGCCAGCAGCCAAGTGGCTTTTCAGCCCCAGCATTTT
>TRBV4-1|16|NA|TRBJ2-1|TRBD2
CASSQTPAGDYNEQFF
TGCGCCAGCAGCCAAACCCCAGCGGGGGACTACAATGAGCAGTTCTTC
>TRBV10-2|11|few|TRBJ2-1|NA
CASSDADEQFF
TGCGCCAGCAGCGACGCCGATGAGCAGTTCTTC
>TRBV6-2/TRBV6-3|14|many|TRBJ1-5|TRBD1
CASSGGGADQPQHF
TGTGCCAGCAGTGGAGGGGGCGCGGATCAGCCCCAGCATTTT
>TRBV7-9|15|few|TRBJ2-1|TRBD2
CASSPPSGIMNEQFF
TGTGCCAGCAGCCCGCCTAGCGGGATTATGAATGAGCAGTTCTTC
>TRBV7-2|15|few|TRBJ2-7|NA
CASSQRDFYDNEQYF
TGTGCCAGCAGCCAAAGGGACTTTTATGACAACGAGCAGTACTTC
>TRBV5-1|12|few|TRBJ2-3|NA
CASSDGADTQYF
TGCGCCAGCAGCGACGGAGCAGATACGCAGTATTTT
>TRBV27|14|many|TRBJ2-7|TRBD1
CASSPGTGGHEQYF
TGTGCCAGCAGTCCCGGGACAGGGGGACACGAGCAGTACTTC
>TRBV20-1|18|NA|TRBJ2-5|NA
CSAKAGTEISGLPEPPYF
TGCAGTGCTAAAGCCGGGACGGAGATCAGCGGGTTGCCTGAGCCCCCGTACTTC
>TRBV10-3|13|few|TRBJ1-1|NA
CAIRGISQAEAFF
TGTGCCATCAGGGGTATATCTCAAGCTGAAGCTTTCTTT
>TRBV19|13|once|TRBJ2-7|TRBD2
CASSMGGVNEQYF
TGTGCCAGTAGTATGGGAGGGGTAAACGAGCAGTACTTC
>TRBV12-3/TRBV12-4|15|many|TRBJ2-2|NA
CAVLPGKRNTGELFF
TGTGCCGTCCTACCGGGCAAGCGGAACACCGGGGAGCTGTTTTTT
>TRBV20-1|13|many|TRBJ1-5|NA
CSATTGNNQPQHF
TGCAGTGCTACCACAGGGAACAATCAGCCCCAGCATTTT
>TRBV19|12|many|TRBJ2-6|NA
CASTQGANVLTF
TGTGCCAGTACCCAAGGGGCCAACGTCCTGACTTTC
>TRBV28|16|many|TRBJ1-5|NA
CASSLLSDRSNQPQHF
TGTGCCAGCAGTTTATTAAGCGACAGGAGCAATCAGCCCCAGCATTTT
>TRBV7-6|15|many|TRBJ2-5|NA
CASSLTARGTETQYF
TGTGCCAGCAGCTTAACCGCCCGGGGTACGGAGACCCAGTACTTC
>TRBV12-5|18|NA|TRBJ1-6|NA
CASGLVTGYDYDNSPLHF
TGTGCTAGTGGTTTGGTTACGGGTTACGATTATGATAATTCACCCCTCCACTTT
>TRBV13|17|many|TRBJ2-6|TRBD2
CASSLGLAGSGANVLTF
TGTGCCAGCAGCCTGGGACTAGCGGGCTCTGGGGCCAACGTCCTGACTTTC
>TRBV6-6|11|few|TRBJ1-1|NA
CASSYQTKAFF
TGTGCCAGCAGTTACCAAACGAAAGCTTTCTTT
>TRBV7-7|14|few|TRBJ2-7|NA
CASSLARGNYEQYF
TGTGCTAGCAGCTTAGCGAGAGGGAACTACGAGCAGTACTTC
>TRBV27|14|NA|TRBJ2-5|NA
CASSPLDGIETQYF
TGTGCCAGCAGTCCGCTGGACGGTATTGAGACCCAGTACTTC
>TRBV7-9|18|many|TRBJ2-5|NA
CASSLWAVGGLYQETQYF
TGTGCCAGCAGCTTATGGGCGGTCGGGGGCCTGTACCAAGAGACCCAGTACTTC